The present T cell receptor beta chain was sequenced within a study of blood T cell repertoires in COVID-19. Background on the study: From T cells, B-cell-depleted T cells, or PBMCs came the material, which was cDNA or gDNA.

The CDR3 loop spans 17 amino acids. Germline CDR1 is MNHEY and CDR2 is SVGEGT. V gave up 3 bases and J gave up 2 bases; unmatched junction bases: 10. The authors' processing: Amplification with reference gene primers provided the estimates of nucleated cell counts. This table comes from immunoSEQ multiplex PCR, and its TCRdb copy is limited to in-frame clones, with some not included. V, J and clone size were drawn from that table, and D and trimming were deduced from the DNA. The top ten hold roughly 1.2% of the sample, which has 100,000 to 150,000 clones, nearly 90% seen once. The origin of this receptor is a woman over 75 with acute or convalescent COVID-19. V gene TRBV6-2 or TRBV6-3 combines with J gene TRBJ1-5, with 7 bases matching TRBD1. Sequencing was carried out using peripheral blood. For the CDR3, the DNA is TGTGCCAGCAGTTATGAATCGGGCCAGGGGGGCAATCAGCCCCAGCATTTT. Translation: CASSYESGQGGNQPQHF.